The 17 T cell receptor beta chains listed next were all sequenced from one sample in a study of blood T cell repertoires in COVID-19. Profiling relied on immunoSEQ multiplex PCR, and the TCRdb table lists in-frame clones only, not all of them. The table lists hundreds of thousands of clones, 75% to 90% of them singletons. Sequenced material: PBMCs or T cells enriched from blood (not recorded which). These receptors were collected from a man aged 18 to 35 who had recovered from COVID-19.

The V gene is TRBV6-1, the J gene TRBJ1-2, with D possibly TRBD1 on 6 matching bases. V dropped 1 base and J dropped 4 bases, with 13 bases sitting between them. The length of the CDR3 is 15 residues. The germline V gene encodes CDR1 MNHNS and CDR2 SASEGT. The CDR3 DNA reads TGTGCCAGCAGTGAAGATCGGGGGGGGCTCTATGGCTACACCTTC. Amino acids: CASSEDRGGLYGYTF.

The rearrangement uses TRBV12-3 or TRBV12-4 and TRBJ2-7; D perhaps matches TRBD2 (6 bases). The CDR3 loop spans 12 amino acids. V lost 1 base, J lost 6 bases, and 7 bases lay in between. CDR3 in amino acids: CASSLDGGEQYF. CDR3 DNA sequence: TGTGCCAGCAGTTTAGACGGGGGCGAGCAGTACTTC.

The chain links TRBV4-1 to TRBJ2-1; 7 bases map to TRBD2. Trimming at V came to 1 base and at J to 8 bases, leaving 8 bases not matched to a gene. Germline V gives CDR1 MGHRA, CDR2 YSYEKL. The CDR3 spans 15 residues. CDR3 loop: CASSQGYAGVDEQFF. The CDR3 nucleotides read TGCGCCAGCAGCCAAGGTTACGCGGGAGTGGATGAGCAGTTCTTC.

Comment on this clone: Because it lacks the conserved phenylalanine or tryptophan at the end, this CDR3 is likely a read error. No DNA is shown, since the ends of the CDR3 on it are uncertain; the CDR3 is the one TCRdb lists. This rearrangement joins TRBV14 to TRBJ1-2. A total of 11 residues make up the CDR3, ends included. Germline CDR1 SGHDN, CDR2 FVKESK. Here the CDR3 reads CASSQDKGDWA.

The V and J genes are TRBV29-1 and TRBJ1-2; D uncertain. V gave up 5 bases and J gave up 6 bases, with 13 bases separating them. The CDR3 has 12 residues. From germline, CDR1 is SQVTM and CDR2 ANQGSEA. Written as DNA, the CDR3 is TGCAGCGTTCAGTCAGGCGCCGATGGCTACACCTTC. Translating it yields CSVQSGADGYTF.

The chain combines TRBV28 with TRBJ1-1, with D possibly matching TRBD1 (5 bases). Germline CDR1 and CDR2: MDHEN and SYDVKM. This CDR3 region has 15 residues. V dropped 5 bases and J dropped 1 base, with 14 bases sitting between them. Written as DNA, the CDR3 is TGTGCCAGCAGTACCGCCGGGGGGGGGAACACTGAAGCTTTCTTT. Its translation: CASSTAGGGNTEAFF.

The V gene is TRBV9, the J gene TRBJ1-3; D gene unclear. The V and J ends lost 1 base and 0 bases respectively, with 11 bases between them. CDR3 length: 16 amino acids. The germline V gene has CDR1 SGDLS and CDR2 YYNGEE. The CDR3 reads CASSVRGLISGNTIYF. The CDR3 region has the DNA TGTGCCAGCAGCGTAAGAGGACTGATCTCTGGAAACACCATATATTTT.

The chain recombines TRBV6-6 with TRBJ1-5; D call uncertain. Germline V CDR1 and CDR2: MNHNY, SVGAGI (reference sequence). The length of the CDR3 is 14 residues. V gave up 5 bases and J gave up 11 bases, with 19 bases separating them. The chain's CDR3 is CASSTRDKIGTQHF. CDR3 nucleotides: TGTGCCAGCAGTACTCGCGACAAAATCGGGACCCAGCATTTT.

This rearrangement joins TRBV7-8 to TRBJ2-7, with a possible D match to TRBD1 (6 bases). V was shortened by 4 bases and J by 3 bases, with 16 bases between the two germline ends. Germline CDR1 reads SGHVS; CDR2 reads FQNEAQ. The CDR3 sequence is 15 residues long. The CDR3 DNA reads TGTGCCAGCAGCTCGTTTGAGGTACAGGGCTACGAGCAGTACTTC. Translated, it gives CASSSFEVQGYEQYF.

The rearrangement uses TRBV7-2 and TRBJ2-2; TRBD2 agrees at 12 bases. Germline CDR1 is SGHTA and CDR2 is FQGNSA. The CDR3 contains 14 residues. Trimming cost V 6 bases and J 6 bases; bases outside gene matches: 2. CDR3 nucleotides: TGTGCCAGCAGACCTAGCGGGGGGGCCGGGGAGCTGTTTTTT. This translates into CASRPSGGAGELFF.

The J gene is TRBJ1-1, the V gene TRBV6-5; 7 nucleotides agree with TRBD1. The CDR3 covers 14 residues. The V gene end was trimmed by 6 bases and the J gene end by 0 bases; junction bases not matched to a gene: 4. Germline V gene data show CDR1 as MNHEY and CDR2 as SVGAGI. CDR3 in amino acids: CASRTGQLNTEAFF. The CDR3 nucleotides read TGTGCCAGCAGAACGGGACAGCTGAACACTGAAGCTTTCTTT.

This chain joins TRBV25-1 and TRBJ1-2; TRBD1 is a possible D gene (5 bases). Trimming stripped 6 bases from V and 2 bases from J, with 7 bases between. The germline V gene has CDR1 MGHDK and CDR2 SYGVNS. The CDR3 spans 12 residues. CDR3: CASRDSNYGYTF. The DNA of the CDR3 is TGTGCCAGCAGAGACAGCAACTATGGCTACACCTTC.

The J gene is TRBJ2-2, the V gene TRBV27; 9 nucleotides align to TRBD2. The CDR3 consists of 15 residues. Per the germline V gene, CDR1 is MNHEY and CDR2 is SMNVEV (reference sequence). V shed 11 bases and J 4 bases; nucleotides not matched to a gene: 11. CDR3 coding DNA: TGTGCCGGCGGGGCGGGAGGGCGCGTCACCGGGGAGCTGTTTTTT. Protein product: CAGGAGGRVTGELFF.

The gene calls are TRBV5-1 and TRBJ1-3; unclear D gene. The CDR3 spans 14 residues. Trimming cost V 4 bases and J 2 bases, with 10 bases left between them. Germline lookup yields CDR1 SGHRS and CDR2 YFSETQ. As DNA, the CDR3 is TGCGCCAGCAGCGAAGACAATCCTGGAAACACCATATATTTT. Amino acid sequence: CASSEDNPGNTIYF.

V and J are TRBV9 and TRBJ1-6; 8 nucleotides align to TRBD1. Germline V gene data show CDR1 as SGDLS and CDR2 as YYNGEE. Trimming took 3 bases from V and 4 from J; bases not matched to a gene: 9. CDR3 length equals 17 residues. CDR3 in amino acids: CASSGTQGAKYNSPLHF. CDR3 DNA: TGTGCCAGCAGCGGGACTCAGGGGGCGAAGTATAATTCACCCCTCCACTTT.

The V call is TRBV5-4, the J call TRBJ1-1, with 9 bases that match TRBD1. Per the germline V gene, CDR1 is SGHNT and CDR2 is YYREEE (reference sequence). J gave up 5 bases and V 3 bases, and 5 bases lay outside the gene matches. The CDR3 sequence is 14 residues long. The CDR3 protein is CASSYRDRATEAFF. The CDR3 bases are TGTGCCAGCAGCTACCGGGACAGGGCGACTGAAGCTTTCTTT.

This chain links TRBV19 with TRBJ2-5; D uncertain. In germline, CDR1 is LNHDA, CDR2 SQIVND (reference sequence). The CDR3 extends over 14 amino acids. V was trimmed by 7 bases and J by 3 bases, leaving 15 bases between them. CDR3 bases: TGTGCCAGTACCCGTAAAGCCGGTAAAGAGACCCAGTACTTC. Translated, it gives CASTRKAGKETQYF.